The 20 T cell receptor beta chains below come from one sample, sequenced in a study of cytomegalovirus exposure and HLA in healthy donors. Use of 60 Vbeta and 13 Jbeta primers characterized the PCR. Libraries were prepared by immunoSEQ multiplex PCR; TCRdb keeps only in-frame clonotypes and omits some of them. The sample holds 80,000 to 100,000 clones, about 69% seen once. The sample comprised PBMCs. The source is a woman between 18 and 30 years old in good health and CMV-seropositive.

The V gene is TRBV4-2, the J gene TRBJ2-3; 10 bases fit TRBD1. The CDR3 consists of 16 residues. Germline values: CDR1 LGHNA, CDR2 YNFKEQ. V gave up 3 bases and J gave up 2 bases; unmatched junction bases: 5. The CDR3 is CASSQMGTGDTDTQYF. CDR3 nucleotides: TGTGCCAGCAGCCAGATGGGGACAGGGGACACAGATACGCAGTATTTT.

The J gene is TRBJ2-1, the V gene TRBV28; 7 bases line up with TRBD2. The J segment lost 4 bases and the V segment lost 3 bases, leaving 6 bases of the junction unmatched. Germline V gene data show CDR1 as MDHEN and CDR2 as SYDVKM. The CDR3 length is 15 residues. CDR3 in amino acids: CASSFMPSGYNEQFF. The CDR3 coding sequence is TGTGCCAGCAGTTTTATGCCTAGCGGTTACAATGAGCAGTTCTTC.

This clone was found once. The J gene is TRBJ2-7, the V gene TRBV2; TRBD2 agrees at 8 bases. The CDR3 contains 16 residues. Trimming took 5 bases from V and 0 from J; bases not matched to a gene: 9. Germline CDR1 reads SNHLY; CDR2 reads FYNNEI. CDR3 sequence: CASSRLAGPSSYEQYF. CDR3 nucleotide sequence: TGTGCCAGCAGTCGCCTAGCGGGCCCGAGCTCCTACGAGCAGTACTTC.

This clone was seen only a few times. V and J are TRBV9 and TRBJ2-3; TRBD2 might be the D (5 bases). The germline V gene encodes CDR1 SGDLS and CDR2 YYNGEE. Trimming stripped 4 bases from V and 0 bases from J, with 15 bases between. The CDR3 runs 16 residues. CDR3 amino acids: CASSPEGTPSTDTQYF. DNA for the CDR3: TGTGCCAGCAGCCCCGAGGGAACCCCTAGCACAGATACGCAGTATTTT.

The chain carries TRBV7-9 and TRBJ2-6, with TRBD1 matching over 8 bases. The V gene's germline CDR1 is SEHNR and CDR2 FQNEAQ (reference sequence). J lost 0 bases, V lost 8 bases, and 9 bases had no gene match. The CDR3 is 17 residues long. Here the CDR3 reads CASDPGQVDSGANVLTF. The DNA of the CDR3 is TGTGCCAGCGATCCGGGACAGGTCGACTCTGGGGCCAACGTCCTGACTTTC.

The rearrangement joins TRBV19 to TRBJ2-5, with 7 bases matching TRBD2. Germline loops: CDR1 LNHDA, CDR2 SQIVND (reference sequence). V lost 3 bases, J lost 0 bases, and 4 bases stayed unmatched. The CDR3 is made up of 15 amino acids. The CDR3 is CASSIWEGYQETQYF. The CDR3 nucleotides are TGTGCCAGTAGTATCTGGGAGGGGTACCAAGAGACCCAGTACTTC.

The chain employs TRBV5-4 and TRBJ2-7; 14 bases agree with TRBD2. Germline V gives CDR1 SGHNT, CDR2 YYREEE (reference sequence). J was trimmed by 0 bases and V by 3 bases; bases with no gene match: 5. The CDR3 has 17 amino acids. The CDR3 bases are TGTGCCAGCAGCTCCAGGACTAGCGGGAGGCTCTCCTACGAGCAGTACTTC. Amino acids: CASSSRTSGRLSYEQYF. The variable domain in full, completed from reference TRBV5-4 and TRBJ2-7, reads ETGVTQSPTHLIKTRGQQVTLRCSSQSGHNTVSWYQQALGQGPQFIFQYYREEENGRGNFPPRFSGLQFPNYSSELNVNALELDDSALYLCASSSRTSGRLSYEQYFGPGTRLTVT.

A single count supports this clone. The chain couples TRBV28 to TRBJ2-7, with 13 bases lining up with TRBD2. CDR3 length: 17 residues. After removal of 2 bases from V and 3 bases from J, the junction contained 7 bases not matched to a gene. CDR1 is MDHEN, CDR2 SYDVKM, per germline. CDR3 nucleotide sequence: TGTGCCAGCAGTTTACCCCCGGGACTAGCGGGACGCTACGAGCAGTACTTC. Its translation: CASSLPPGLAGRYEQYF. The complete variable domain, with remaining parts taken from reference TRBV28 and TRBJ2-7, reads DVKVTQSSRYLVKRTGEKVFLECVQDMDHENMFWYRQDPGLGLRLIYFSYDVKMKEKGDIPEGYSVSREKKERFSLILESASTNQTSMYLCASSLPPGLAGRYEQYFGPGTRLTVT.

This chain joins TRBV6-1 and TRBJ1-2, with D maybe TRBD1 (5 bases). The CDR3 sequence is 13 residues long. Germline-derived CDR1 and CDR2 are MNHNS and SASEGT. V was shortened by 6 bases and J by 3 bases, with 11 bases between the two germline ends. The CDR3 reads CASSRELDYGYTF. The CDR3 DNA is TGTGCCAGCAGCAGGGAATTGGACTATGGCTACACCTTC.

The chain combines TRBV7-9 with TRBJ2-1, with 7 positions matching TRBD2. CDR3 size: 15 residues. CDR1 is SEHNR and CDR2 is FQNEAQ in the germline V gene (reference sequence). After removal of 5 bases from V and 0 bases from J, the junction contained 4 bases not matched to a gene. CDR3 region: CASSISGVSYNEQFF. The DNA for the CDR3 is TGTGCCAGCAGCATCAGCGGGGTCTCCTACAATGAGCAGTTCTTC.

This clone came up a few times. The chain has TRBV25-1 and TRBJ2-5, with 7 nucleotides matching TRBD2. With V trimmed by 4 bases and J by 5 bases, 10 bases remained unmatched. Germline assignment: CDR1 MGHDK and CDR2 SYGVNS. The length of the CDR3 is 15 residues. The CDR3 DNA follows: TGTGCCAGCAGTGCGAAACGGGGGGACCTGGAGACCCAGTACTTC. Amino acid sequence: CASSAKRGDLETQYF.

The chain joins TRBV6-5 to TRBJ2-2; TRBD1 is a possible D gene (6 bases). Germline CDR1 MNHEY, CDR2 SVGAGI. The ends were cut back, 6 bases at V and 5 bases at J, with 16 bases in the middle. CDR3 size: 15 residues. CDR3 coding DNA: TGTGCCAGCAGACAGGGAATGAAGTGGACCGGGGAGCTGTTTTTT. This sequence encodes CASRQGMKWTGELFF.

This clone was counted a single time. The V call is TRBV5-1, the J call TRBJ1-2; the match to TRBD1 covers 9 bases. CDR1 and CDR2 from the germline V gene are SGHRS and YFSETQ. The CDR3 contains 14 residues. The V gene end was trimmed by 1 base and the J gene end by 4 bases; junction bases not matched to a gene: 2. CDR3 in DNA: TGCGCCAGCAGCTTGACAGGGGGCGGCTATGGCTACACCTTC. Translating it yields CASSLTGGGYGYTF. Combining the CDR3 with reference TRBV5-1 and TRBJ1-2 gives the whole variable domain KAGVTQTPRYLIKTRGQQVTLSCSPISGHRSVSWYQQTPGQGLQFLFEYFSETQRNKGNFPGRFSGRQFSNSRSEMNVSTLELGDSALYLCASSLTGGGYGYTFGSGTRLTVV.

This rearrangement joins TRBV27 to TRBJ2-1; weak D call: TRBD2 (5 bases). The CDR3 extends over 14 amino acids. Germline loops: CDR1 MNHEY, CDR2 SMNVEV (reference sequence). V gave up 10 bases and J gave up 9 bases, with 22 bases separating them. This CDR3 is CATSPRGISGEQFF. The CDR3 DNA follows: TGTGCCACTTCCCCTAGAGGGATTTCGGGTGAGCAGTTCTTC.

The rearrangement uses TRBV11-1 and TRBJ1-2; the match to TRBD1 covers 7 bases. CDR1 is SGHAT and CDR2 is FQDESV in the germline V gene (reference sequence). The length of the CDR3 is 14 residues. J was trimmed by 10 bases and V by 1 base; bases with no gene match: 9. CDR3 sequence reads: CASSLGGTAVLYTF. The CDR3 bases are TGTGCCAGCAGCTTAGGAGGGACAGCAGTCCTCTACACCTTC.

The chain carries TRBV29-1 and TRBJ2-3, with 7 bases aligning to TRBD1. This CDR3 has 13 residues. Trimming took 7 bases from V and 5 from J; bases not matched to a gene: 9. The germline gives CDR1 SQVTM, CDR2 ANQGSEA. CDR3 loop: CSGTTGDRDTQYF. Here the CDR3 DNA reads TGCAGCGGTACTACAGGGGACAGAGATACGCAGTATTTT.

The CDR3 DNA reads TGTGCCAGCAGCTTAGAGGTGCGGAACACTGAAGCTTTCTTT. Translation: CASSLEVRNTEAFF. The rearrangement uses TRBV11-2 and TRBJ1-1, with unresolved D. The CDR3 totals 14 residues. V was clipped by 0 bases and J by 1 base, with 6 bases between them. Germline CDR1 and CDR2: SGHAT and FQNNGV.

This clone was counted a single time. The V gene is TRBV14, the J gene TRBJ2-7; D remains ambiguous. V lost 4 bases and J 2 bases, leaving 9 bases between the germline ends. The CDR3 is made up of 13 amino acids. Germline V gene data show CDR1 as SGHDN and CDR2 as FVKESK. CDR3 residues: CASSRLNAYEQYF. The CDR3 nucleotides read TGTGCCAGCAGCCGTCTAAACGCCTACGAGCAGTACTTC.

The V gene is TRBV2, the J gene TRBJ2-1; D might be TRBD2 (6 bases). Germline V gene data show CDR1 as SNHLY and CDR2 as FYNNEI. The length of the CDR3 is 13 residues. Trimming took off 6 bases at V and 13 bases at J, with 19 bases between the two ends. This CDR3 reads CASRGGHLGAQFF. The CDR3 coding sequence is TGTGCCAGCAGGGGGGGTCACCTCGGGGCCCAGTTCTTC.

The chain carries TRBV6-7 and TRBJ2-5; 7 bases fit TRBD2. TRBV6-7 is an open reading frame, and its role is uncertain. Germline trimming cut 1 base from V and 4 bases from J; bases unmatched to any gene: 6. This CDR3 region has 15 residues. The CDR3 protein is CASSYCGSFLETQYF. CDR3 DNA: TGTGCCAGCAGTTACTGCGGGAGTTTTTTAGAGACCCAGTACTTC.